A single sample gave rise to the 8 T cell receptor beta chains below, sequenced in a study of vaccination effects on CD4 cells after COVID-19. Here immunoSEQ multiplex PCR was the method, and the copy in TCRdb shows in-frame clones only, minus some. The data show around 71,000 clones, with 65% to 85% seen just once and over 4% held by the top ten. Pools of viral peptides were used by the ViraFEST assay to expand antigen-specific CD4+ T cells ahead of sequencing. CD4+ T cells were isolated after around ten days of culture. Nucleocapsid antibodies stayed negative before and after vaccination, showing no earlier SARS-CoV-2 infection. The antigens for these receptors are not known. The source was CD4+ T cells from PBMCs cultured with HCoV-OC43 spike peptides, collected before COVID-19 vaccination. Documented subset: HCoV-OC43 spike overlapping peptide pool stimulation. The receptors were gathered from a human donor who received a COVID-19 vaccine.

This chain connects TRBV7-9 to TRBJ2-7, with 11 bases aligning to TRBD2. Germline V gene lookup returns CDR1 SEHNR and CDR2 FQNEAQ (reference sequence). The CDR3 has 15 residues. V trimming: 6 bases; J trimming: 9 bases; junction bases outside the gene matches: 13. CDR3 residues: CASRLRTSGGAGQYV. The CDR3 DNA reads TGTGCCAGCAGGCTACGAACTAGCGGGGGCGCAGGGCAGTACGTC.

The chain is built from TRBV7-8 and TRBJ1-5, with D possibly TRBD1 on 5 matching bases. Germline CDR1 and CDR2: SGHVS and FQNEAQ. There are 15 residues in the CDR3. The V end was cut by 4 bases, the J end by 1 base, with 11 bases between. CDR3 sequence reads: CASSYDRASNQPQHF. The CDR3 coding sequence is TGTGCCAGCAGCTACGACAGAGCGAGCAATCAGCCCCAGCATTTT. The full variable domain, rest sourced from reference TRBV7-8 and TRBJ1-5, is GAGVSQSPRYKVAKRGQDVALRCDPISGHVSLFWYQQALGQGPEFLTYFQNEAQLDKSGLPSDRFFAERPEGSVSTLKIQRTQQEDSAVYLCASSYDRASNQPQHFGDGTRLSIL.

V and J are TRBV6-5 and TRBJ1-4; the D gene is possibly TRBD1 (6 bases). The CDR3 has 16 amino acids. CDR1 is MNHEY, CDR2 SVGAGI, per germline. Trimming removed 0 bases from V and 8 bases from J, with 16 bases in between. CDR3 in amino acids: CASSYSFQGSGEKLFF. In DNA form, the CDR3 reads TGTGCCAGCAGTTACTCGTTCCAGGGGAGTGGAGAAAAACTGTTTTTT.

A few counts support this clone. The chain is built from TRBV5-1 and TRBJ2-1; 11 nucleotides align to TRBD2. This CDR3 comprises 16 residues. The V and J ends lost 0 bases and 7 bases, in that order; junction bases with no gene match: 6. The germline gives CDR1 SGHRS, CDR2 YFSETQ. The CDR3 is CASSLATSGGGNEQFF. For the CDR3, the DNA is TGCGCCAGCAGCTTGGCAACTAGCGGGGGAGGGAATGAGCAGTTCTTC. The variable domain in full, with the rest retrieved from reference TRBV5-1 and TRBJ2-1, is KAGVTQTPRYLIKTRGQQVTLSCSPISGHRSVSWYQQTPGQGLQFLFEYFSETQRNKGNFPGRFSGRQFSNSRSEMNVSTLELGDSALYLCASSLATSGGGNEQFFGPGTRLTVL.

CDR3 protein: CASSLWDTGELFF. In DNA, the CDR3 is TGTGCCAGCAGCTTATGGGACACCGGGGAGCTGTTTTTT. The V and J genes are TRBV11-3 and TRBJ2-2; D not certain. V gave up 2 bases and J gave up 3 bases, with 4 bases separating them. CDR1 is SGHNT, CDR2 YENEEA, per germline. The CDR3 covers 13 residues.

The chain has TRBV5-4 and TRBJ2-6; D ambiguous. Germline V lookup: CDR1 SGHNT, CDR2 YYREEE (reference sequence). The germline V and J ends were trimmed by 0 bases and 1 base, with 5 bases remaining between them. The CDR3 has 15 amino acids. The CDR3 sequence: CASSLVGSGANVLTF. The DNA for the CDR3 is TGTGCCAGCAGCTTGGTAGGGTCTGGGGCCAACGTCCTGACTTTC.

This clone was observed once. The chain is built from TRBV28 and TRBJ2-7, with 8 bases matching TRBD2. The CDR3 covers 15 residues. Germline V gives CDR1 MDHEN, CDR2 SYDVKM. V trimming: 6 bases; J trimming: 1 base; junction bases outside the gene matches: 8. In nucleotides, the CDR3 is TGTGCCAGCAGGCCTGGAAGCGGGGGTTCCTACGAGCAGTACGTC. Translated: CASRPGSGGSYEQYV.

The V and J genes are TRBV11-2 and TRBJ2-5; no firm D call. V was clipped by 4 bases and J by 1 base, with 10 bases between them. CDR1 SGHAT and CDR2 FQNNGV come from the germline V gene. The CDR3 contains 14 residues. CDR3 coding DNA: TGTGCCAGCAGCTCTAACACCCTCCAAGAGACCCAGTACTTC. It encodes CASSSNTLQETQYF.